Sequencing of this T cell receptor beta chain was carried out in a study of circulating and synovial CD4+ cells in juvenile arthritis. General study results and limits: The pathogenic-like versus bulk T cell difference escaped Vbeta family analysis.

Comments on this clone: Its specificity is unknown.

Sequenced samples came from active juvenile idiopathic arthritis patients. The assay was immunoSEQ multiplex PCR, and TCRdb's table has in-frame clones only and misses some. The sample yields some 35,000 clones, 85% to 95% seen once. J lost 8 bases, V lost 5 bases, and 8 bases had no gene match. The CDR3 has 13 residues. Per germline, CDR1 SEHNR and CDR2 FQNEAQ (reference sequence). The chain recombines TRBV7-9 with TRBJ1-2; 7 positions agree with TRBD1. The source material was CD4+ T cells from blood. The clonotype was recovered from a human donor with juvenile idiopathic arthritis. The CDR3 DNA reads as TGTGCCAGCAGCGACGACAGGGCTAGCGGCTACACCTTC. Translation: CASSDDRASGYTF.